This TCR beta chain was identified during a study of human T cells and chemical hapten exposure. Time point given: pre-sensitization, week 0. The treatment was: therapeutic diphenylcyclopropenone sensitization with weekly scalp DPC. Individual cDNA molecules in this library carried unique molecular identifiers. TCRdb used MiXCR to reprocess the RACE reads, holding one entry per CDR3 protein. The sample gives approximately 370,000 distinct CDR3 sequences, 4.5% to 5.5% of which show up once; 7% to 10% is in the top ten. The CDR3 has 14 residues. Broader study findings: With DPC sensitization, TCRs exceeding 1 in 1000 frequency showed no change.

This clonotype was counted at least ten times. Its antigen remains unknown. This chain uses TRBV21-1 with TRBJ2-7. TRBV21-1 corresponds to a pseudogene. This receptor was obtained from a woman aged 18-29 years with alopecia areata. Some clones in this sample may be carry-over from other donors' samples. Sequenced material: whole blood, taken in connection with sensitization to the hapten diphenylcyclopropenone (DPC). The CDR3 loop reads CASSNAGRTYEQYF. CDR3 sequence (DNA): TGTGCCAGCAGCAACGCGGGAAGAACCTACGAGCAGTACTTC.